One and the same sample provided the 32 T cell receptor beta chains below, sequenced in a study of blood T cell repertoires in COVID-19. Measured with immunoSEQ multiplex PCR; TCRdb has only the in-frame clones, and not every one. The sample records 130,000 or so clones, 88% being singletons. The specimen sequenced was peripheral blood. These receptors all come from a man in his 60s with active or convalescent COVID-19.

The J gene is TRBJ2-1, the V gene TRBV18, with TRBD1 matching over 11 bases. The germline V gene encodes CDR1 KGHSH and CDR2 LQKENI. V lost 2 bases and J lost 9; bases outside the gene matches: 9. This CDR3 spans 16 amino acids. CDR3 amino acids: CASSPGQGATLGEQFF. The DNA for the CDR3 is TGTGCCAGCTCACCAGGACAGGGGGCCACTCTCGGTGAGCAGTTCTTC.

The chain has TRBV7-9 and TRBJ2-7; D is unclear. CDR1 is SEHNR, CDR2 FQNEAQ, per germline (reference sequence). The CDR3 sequence is 11 residues long. V was cut by 4 bases and J by 4 bases, with 5 bases left in between. CDR3: CASSSEYEQYF. CDR3 DNA: TGTGCCAGCAGCTCTGAGTACGAGCAGTACTTC.

The J gene is TRBJ1-1, the V gene TRBV27; D unresolved. The CDR3 covers 16 residues. The V and J ends lost 2 bases and 0 bases respectively, with 13 bases between them. CDR1 MNHEY and CDR2 SMNVEV come from the germline V gene (reference sequence). The CDR3 region is CASSLRSGQLNTEAFF. CDR3 sequence (DNA): TGTGCCAGCAGTTTAAGGTCGGGTCAGTTGAACACTGAAGCTTTCTTT.

V and J are TRBV28 and TRBJ1-3, with a possible D match to TRBD1 (6 bases). Germline values: CDR1 MDHEN, CDR2 SYDVKM. V was trimmed by 6 bases and J by 3 bases, leaving 12 bases between them. The CDR3 contains 14 residues. The CDR3 sequence: CASRQTGLGNTIYF. The CDR3 DNA sequence: TGTGCCAGCAGGCAAACAGGGCTTGGAAACACCATATATTTT.

The V call is TRBV7-2, the J call TRBJ1-6; no definite D call. The CDR3 contains 17 residues. V lost 5 bases to trimming and J lost 5 bases, with 19 bases between them. CDR1 is SGHTA and CDR2 is FQGNSA in the germline V gene. The CDR3 coding sequence is TGTGCCAGCAGCAGTCCGTCTGGGCGGGCAAATAATTCACCCCTCCACTTT. Translating gives CASSSPSGRANNSPLHF.

This clone was counted between two and nine times. The chain joins TRBV29-1 to TRBJ1-1; a possible D gene is TRBD1 (5 bases). Germline V gene sequence: CDR1 SQVTM, CDR2 ANQGSEA. CDR3 size: 14 residues. Trimming took 4 bases from V and 7 from J, leaving 19 bases between them. The CDR3 loop reads CSVAGAGRLGEAFF. CDR3 nucleotides: TGCAGCGTTGCCGGGGCGGGACGGCTCGGTGAAGCTTTCTTT. Together with reference TRBV29-1 and TRBJ1-1, the CDR3 gives the full variable domain: SAVISQKPSRDICQRGTSLTIQCQVDSQVTMMFWYRQQPGQSLTLIATANQGSEATYESGFVIDKFPISRPNLTFSTLTVSNMSPEDSSIYLCSVAGAGRLGEAFFGQGTRLTVV.

The chain is built from TRBV7-3 and TRBJ2-1; 11 positions agree with TRBD2. This CDR3 has 18 amino acids. V lost 1 base to trimming and J lost 8 bases; unmatched junction nucleotides: 13. Germline V gene lookup returns CDR1 SGHTA and CDR2 FQGTGA. Here the CDR3 DNA reads TGTGCCAGCAGCTTAAATGCTCTAGCGGGAGGAGTTGGGCATGAGCAGTTCTTC. It translates to CASSLNALAGGVGHEQFF.

The V gene is TRBV27, the J gene TRBJ2-7; weak D call: TRBD1 (5 bases). The germline gives CDR1 MNHEY, CDR2 SMNVEV (reference sequence). The length of the CDR3 is 13 residues. V lost 5 bases and J 3 bases, leaving 11 bases between the germline ends. The CDR3 is CASSLQVSYEQYF. In DNA, the CDR3 is TGTGCCAGCAGTCTACAGGTGAGCTACGAGCAGTACTTC.

The chain joins TRBV11-1 to TRBJ2-7, with 9 bases matching TRBD1. This CDR3 region has 14 residues. V was pared by 4 bases and J by 4 bases, with 5 bases of the junction left unmatched. The germline CDR1 and CDR2 sequences are SGHAT and FQDESV (reference sequence). In DNA form, the CDR3 reads TGTGCCAGCAGCTCTAGGACAGGGGAGTACGAGCAGTACTTC. It specifies CASSSRTGEYEQYF.

J is TRBJ2-5 and V is TRBV4-3; D is unresolved. The CDR3 has 13 residues. Per the germline V gene, CDR1 is LGHNA and CDR2 is YSLEER. V was clipped by 1 base and J by 6 bases, with 9 bases between them. The CDR3 region has the DNA TGCGCCAGCAGCCAAGGGCTTTCCCAGACCCAGTACTTC. This translates into CASSQGLSQTQYF.

V usage is TRBV28 and J usage is TRBJ2-4; 11 nucleotides align to TRBD1. CDR1 and CDR2 (germline): MDHEN, SYDVKM. Trimming at V came to 5 bases and at J to 6 bases, leaving 6 bases not matched to a gene. The CDR3 runs 15 residues. The CDR3 sequence: CASSQLGTGGNIQYF. CDR3 coding DNA: TGTGCCAGCAGTCAGCTCGGGACAGGGGGAAACATTCAGTACTTC.

The genes are TRBV19 and TRBJ2-1, with D possibly matching TRBD2 (6 bases). The V end was cut by 1 base, the J end by 15 bases, with 16 bases between. Germline-derived CDR1 and CDR2 are LNHDA and SQIVND (reference sequence). The CDR3 covers 13 residues. This CDR3 reads CASSIVGSGGWFF. The CDR3 coding sequence is TGTGCCAGTAGTATAGTTGGTAGCGGAGGGTGGTTCTTC.

This clone has more than one count but fewer than ten. This chain links TRBV18 with TRBJ2-7, with D unclear. V dropped 0 bases and J dropped 1 base, with 7 bases sitting between them. The CDR3 contains 14 residues. The germline gives CDR1 KGHSH, CDR2 LQKENI. Here the CDR3 reads CASSPPGYSYEQYF. CDR3 coding DNA: TGTGCCAGCTCACCACCGGGCTATTCCTACGAGCAGTACTTC.

This chain uses TRBV9 with TRBJ2-1; D call uncertain. CDR1 is SGDLS and CDR2 is YYNGEE in the germline V gene. V was shortened by 0 bases and J by 7 bases, with 8 bases between the two germline ends. The CDR3 consists of 13 residues. CDR3 sequence reads: CASSVADWNEQFF. In DNA, the CDR3 is TGTGCCAGCAGCGTAGCCGACTGGAATGAGCAGTTCTTC. The whole variable domain, filled in from reference TRBV9 and TRBJ2-1, reads DSGVTQTPKHLITATGQRVTLRCSPRSGDLSVYWYQQSLDQGLQFLIQYYNGEERAKGNILERFSAQQFPDLHSELNLSSLELGDSALYFCASSVADWNEQFFGPGTRLTVL.

The J gene is TRBJ2-7, the V gene TRBV14; 10 bases agree with TRBD1. Germline CDR1 SGHDN, CDR2 FVKESK. Unmatched junction bases numbered 7, after V lost 6 bases and J lost 2 bases. This CDR3 has 15 residues. DNA of the CDR3: TGTGCCAGCAGATCCGGGACAGGGGCCACCTACGAGCAGTACTTC. Its translation is CASRSGTGATYEQYF.

The CDR3 protein is CASSPSAVVPQYF. The DNA for the CDR3 is TGTGCCAGCAGTCCGTCAGCGGTGGTTCCGCAGTATTTT. The chain joins TRBV28 to TRBJ2-3; possibly TRBD2 for D (5 bases). V lost 5 bases to trimming and J lost 10 bases, with 16 bases between them. The CDR3 contains 13 residues. Germline-derived CDR1 and CDR2 are MDHEN and SYDVKM.

CDR3 nucleotides: TGTGCCAGCAGTTACGGTAGGGGTACTCAGCCCCAGCATTTT. Amino acid sequence: CASSYGRGTQPQHF. This rearrangement joins TRBV6-5 to TRBJ1-5; D may be TRBD1 (5 bases). This CDR3 is 14 amino acids long. CDR1 is MNHEY, CDR2 SVGAGI, per germline. V lost 2 bases to trimming and J lost 6 bases, with 11 bases between them.

This clone was detected ten times or more. This chain links TRBV4-2 with TRBJ1-5; TRBD1 is a possible D gene (6 bases). CDR1 is LGHNA, CDR2 YNFKEQ, per germline. Trimming removed 6 bases from V and 4 bases from J, with 19 bases in between. The CDR3 length is 16 residues. CDR3 bases: TGTGCCAGCAGTAGAACCCGGGACACGGTAAATCAGCCCCAGCATTTT. Translated: CASSRTRDTVNQPQHF.

The chain joins TRBV29-1 to TRBJ2-1; 9 bases fit TRBD1. V shed 7 bases, J shed 9 bases, and the junction held 4 bases outside the gene matches. The CDR3 covers 11 residues. Germline values: CDR1 SQVTM, CDR2 ANQGSEA. The CDR3 nucleotides read TGCAGCGAGGGGACAGGGCCTGAGCAGTTCTTC. It specifies CSEGTGPEQFF.

The CDR3 region has the DNA TGTGCCAGCAGTTACTCAGGCGGTAGTAGGGAGACCCAGTACTTC. This encodes CASSYSGGSRETQYF. This sequence joins TRBV6-5 and TRBJ2-5; D gene unclear. Germline loops: CDR1 MNHEY, CDR2 SVGAGI. V lost 0 bases, J lost 5 bases, and 13 bases lay in between. There are 15 residues in the CDR3.

V is TRBV18 and J is TRBJ2-1; 9 bases fit TRBD1. This CDR3 comprises 14 residues. In germline, CDR1 is KGHSH, CDR2 LQKENI. J lost 8 bases, V lost 4 bases, and 6 bases had no gene match. For the CDR3, the DNA is TGTGCCAGCTCACACGACAGGGGGTTGGATGAGCAGTTCTTC. Residues: CASSHDRGLDEQFF.

V usage is TRBV6-5 and J usage is TRBJ2-7, with a possible D match to TRBD1 (6 bases). Trimming left V 6 bases short and J 2 bases short, with 11 bases between. CDR1 and CDR2 from the germline V gene are MNHEY and SVGAGI. CDR3 length: 13 amino acids. DNA for the CDR3: TGTGCCAGCAGGCAAGGGGGAACCTACGAGCAGTACTTC. This sequence encodes CASRQGGTYEQYF.

This chain uses TRBV20-1 with TRBJ2-7; TRBD2 matches at 10 bases. Germline CDR1 and CDR2: DFQATT and SNEGSKA (reference sequence). Trimming at V came to 4 bases and at J to 13 bases, leaving 7 bases not matched to a gene. The CDR3 covers 11 residues. The CDR3 nucleotides are TGCAGTGCTATTCCCGGGACTAGCGTTTACTTC. It yields the protein CSAIPGTSVYF.

This chain uses TRBV18 with TRBJ2-5, with D perhaps matching TRBD2 (6 bases). V was shortened by 2 bases and J by 5 bases, with 12 bases between the two germline ends. The CDR3 runs to 14 residues. Germline CDR1 and CDR2: KGHSH and LQKENI. The CDR3 bases are TGTGCCAGCTCACCAAACGGGAGAACGGAGACCCAGTACTTC. Its protein is CASSPNGRTETQYF.

The CDR3 spells CASSSGGGRSSYEQYF. The CDR3 DNA reads TGTGCCAGCAGCTCGGGAGGCGGGAGGAGCTCCTACGAGCAGTACTTC. V and J are TRBV5-4 and TRBJ2-7, with 8 bases identical to TRBD2. Germline-derived CDR1 and CDR2 are SGHNT and YYREEE (reference sequence). This CDR3 region has 16 residues. Losses at the gene ends were 3 bases for V and 0 bases for J; bases not matched to a gene: 8.

The genes are TRBV19 and TRBJ1-3; D call uncertain. In germline, CDR1 is LNHDA, CDR2 SQIVND (reference sequence). V was shortened by 5 bases and J by 0 bases, with 17 bases between the two germline ends. CDR3 length equals 17 residues. DNA of the CDR3: TGTGCCAGTAGTTGGAGAGGCAGCGGGGTCTCTGGAAACACCATATATTTT. It specifies CASSWRGSGVSGNTIYF.

V and J are TRBV3-1 (or the pseudogene TRBV3-2) and TRBJ2-7; TRBD2 aligns across 12 bases. The V gene's germline CDR1 is LGHDT and CDR2 YNNKEL (reference sequence). The CDR3 is made up of 16 amino acids. The V segment lost 1 base and the J segment 12 bases; nucleotides outside the gene matches: 13. This CDR3 is CASSQGTQGLAGPRYF. The CDR3 DNA reads TGTGCCAGCAGCCAAGGAACTCAAGGACTAGCGGGACCCCGGTACTTC.

J is TRBJ2-1 and V is TRBV24-1; the D gene is possibly TRBD1 (5 bases). In germline, CDR1 is KGHDR, CDR2 SFDVKD. There are 14 residues in the CDR3. V lost 5 bases and J lost 5, with 12 bases in between. Here the CDR3 reads CATSGQGRNNEQFF. In DNA form, the CDR3 reads TGTGCCACCAGTGGTCAGGGTCGTAACAATGAGCAGTTCTTC.

The chain combines TRBV19 with TRBJ2-7, with D tentatively TRBD1 (6 bases). This CDR3 is 17 amino acids long. Germline V lookup: CDR1 LNHDA, CDR2 SQIVND (reference sequence). V lost 6 bases to trimming and J lost 1 base, with 22 bases between them. The CDR3 loop is CASSPRQGGFRSYEQYF. The CDR3 DNA sequence: TGTGCCAGTAGCCCAAGACAAGGGGGTTTCAGATCCTACGAGCAGTACTTC.

The CDR3 coding sequence is TGTGCCAGCAGCCAAGGGGACAGGGGTCGAGGTAACTATGGCTACACCTTC. Protein product: CASSQGDRGRGNYGYTF. This chain links TRBV3-1 (or the pseudogene TRBV3-2) with TRBJ1-2; 10 bases agree with TRBD1. CDR3 length: 17 amino acids. Trimming cost V 1 base and J 1 base; bases outside gene matches: 6. Germline values: CDR1 LGHDT, CDR2 YNNKEL (reference sequence).

This clone was picked up one time. CDR3 loop: CASSSSGGRSPLHF. CDR3 sequence (DNA): TGTGCCAGCAGCTCCTCCGGGGGGAGATCACCCCTCCACTTT. J is TRBJ1-6 and V is TRBV7-3, with a weak D call TRBD1 (5 bases). CDR1 and CDR2 from the germline V gene are SGHTA and FQGTGA. This CDR3 region has 14 residues. V was pared by 4 bases and J by 10 bases, with 14 bases between.

J is TRBJ2-7 and V is TRBV19, with unresolved D. CDR3 size: 9 residues. The germline gives CDR1 LNHDA, CDR2 SQIVND (reference sequence). Trimming removed 8 bases from V and 5 bases from J, with 4 bases in between. CDR3 residues: CASAHEQYF. CDR3 DNA: TGTGCCAGTGCGCACGAGCAGTACTTC.